This T cell receptor (beta chain) was sequenced in a study of spatial heterogeneity in lung cancer. The time point: blood at routine non-recurrence follow-up after resection. There are 11 residues in the CDR3. Germline CDR1 and CDR2: SQVTM and ANQGSEA. The V end was cut by 0 bases, the J end by 6 bases, with 6 bases between. Relative to its sample, this clonotype is medium-sized (0.01 to 0.1%). One entry per CDR3 protein, called by TCRdb with MiXCR from the 5' RACE reads. The table records around 11,000 distinct CDR3 sequences, roughly 9.1% of them present only once. This TCR came from a female donor with early-stage non-small cell lung cancer. The chain uses TRBV29-1 and TRBJ2-7; D gene unclear. Sequenced material: PBMCs, taken at follow-up. The CDR3 sequence is CSVEDLFEQYF. DNA for the CDR3: TGCAGCGTTGAAGATCTGTTCGAGCAGTACTTC.